Presented here are 17 T cell receptor beta chains from one specimen sequenced in a study (dated by TCRdb to the mid-2010s). Libraries were prepared through 5' RACE. TCRdb names Illumina MiSeq as the instrument used. The public reads were run again by TCRdb, first through fastp at Q25 and then through MiXCR, and only productive beta chains were kept. Every distinct CDR3 protein forms one entry, paired with its most common genes and DNA. In this sample the table shows over 45,000 distinct CDR3 sequences, less than 30% of which occur a single time. The leading ten clones occupy approximately 2.2% of the sample. CD4+CD25+CD127-/low cells were isolated as Tregs. The specimen was tumor-infiltrating Tregs sorted from the breast tumor. The receptor set was obtained from a female donor with breast cancer.

V gene TRBV29-1 combines with J gene TRBJ2-3; tentatively, D is TRBD1 (6 bases). CDR1 is SQVTM, CDR2 ANQGSEA, per germline. This CDR3 contains 15 residues. V was pared by 7 bases and J by 6 bases, with 23 bases between. DNA for the CDR3: TGCAGCGCTGACCCCGGGACAAACGTTCAGGATACGCAGTATTTT. This encodes CSADPGTNVQDTQYF.

The V gene is TRBV6-2 or TRBV6-3, the J gene TRBJ1-1, with 7 bases identical to TRBD1. CDR1 and CDR2 from the germline V gene are MNHEY and SVGEGT. The CDR3 runs to 13 residues. Losses at the gene ends were 6 bases for V and 1 base for J; bases not matched to a gene: 2. The CDR3 nucleotides read TGTGCCAGCAGCCACAGGGGGAACACTGAAGCTTTCTTT. Protein sequence: CASSHRGNTEAFF.

This clonotype is categorized as medium-sized. The chain uses TRBV27 and TRBJ1-2; D not certain. Trimming removed 5 bases from V and 2 bases from J, with 9 bases in between. The CDR3 extends over 13 amino acids. The germline gives CDR1 MNHEY, CDR2 SMNVEV (reference sequence). The CDR3: CASSPTENYGYTF. In DNA, the CDR3 is TGTGCCAGCAGTCCCACCGAAAACTATGGCTACACCTTC.

The chain links TRBV29-1 to TRBJ1-2; no clear D gene. There are 11 residues in the CDR3. CDR1 and CDR2 (germline): SQVTM, ANQGSEA. CDR3: CTAAGSYGYTF. The CDR3 bases are TGCACCGCTGCGGGATCCTATGGCTACACCTTC.

This chain connects TRBV9 to TRBJ2-1; the match to TRBD2 covers 7 bases. The CDR3 spans 17 residues. V was clipped by 3 bases and J by 4 bases; unmatched bases: 13. Germline V gene lookup returns CDR1 SGDLS and CDR2 YYNGEE. The CDR3 region has the DNA TGTGCCAGCAGCGAGCGAGGACCAGCGGGACGATACAATGAGCAGTTCTTC. This sequence encodes CASSERGPAGRYNEQFF. Full variable domain (remainder filled in from reference TRBV9 and TRBJ2-1): DSGVTQTPKHLITATGQRVTLRCSPRSGDLSVYWYQQSLDQGLQFLIQYYNGEERAKGNILERFSAQQFPDLHSELNLSSLELGDSALYFCASSERGPAGRYNEQFFGPGTRLTVL.

To note about this clonotype: This may be a read error: a much more frequent sequence differs by one nucleotide. The CDR3 nucleotides read TGCAGTGTAGGGGACCAGGGTCAGCACCAGCATTTT. This sequence encodes CSVGDQGQHQHF. The chain carries TRBV20-1 and TRBJ1-5; maybe TRBD1 (5 bases). Looked up from germline, CDR1 is DFQATT and CDR2 is SNEGSKA (reference sequence). This CDR3 is 12 amino acids long.

This clonotype was counted at least ten times. V gene TRBV7-3 combines with J gene TRBJ2-7; D might be TRBD1 (5 bases). The CDR3 totals 13 residues. The germline V and J ends were trimmed by 6 bases and 5 bases, with 14 bases remaining between them. CDR1 is SGHTA, CDR2 FQGTGA, per germline. The CDR3 sequence: CASSPQGSHEQYF. CDR3 bases: TGTGCCAGCAGTCCTCAGGGTTCCCACGAGCAGTACTTC.

This clonotype has a handful of counts. The V call is TRBV29-1, the J call TRBJ1-1, with a possible D match to TRBD1 (6 bases). The CDR3 sequence is 11 residues long. Deletions cut 4 bases from V and 7 bases from J, with 10 bases between. In germline, CDR1 is SQVTM, CDR2 ANQGSEA. As DNA, the CDR3 is TGCAGCGTTGTGGGGGCGCGTGAAGCTTTCTTT. Protein sequence: CSVVGAREAFF.

The rearrangement joins TRBV5-4 to TRBJ1-2; D not certain. There are 12 residues in the CDR3. Trimming stripped 4 bases from V and 2 bases from J, with 6 bases between. Germline values: CDR1 SGHNT, CDR2 YYREEE (reference sequence). Here the CDR3 DNA reads TGTGCCAGCAGCCCGGACAACTATGGCTACACCTTC. Its translation: CASSPDNYGYTF. The whole variable domain, filled in from reference TRBV5-4 and TRBJ1-2, reads ETGVTQSPTHLIKTRGQQVTLRCSSQSGHNTVSWYQQALGQGPQFIFQYYREEENGRGNFPPRFSGLQFPNYSSELNVNALELDDSALYLCASSPDNYGYTFGSGTRLTVV.

In its sample, this clonotype was seen a few times. This sequence joins TRBV7-2 and TRBJ1-1; D may be TRBD1 (6 bases). Trimming left V 0 bases short and J 5 bases short, with 10 bases between. There are 14 residues in the CDR3. Per the germline V gene, CDR1 is SGHTA and CDR2 is FQGNSA. The CDR3 is CASSLAGARTEAFF. CDR3 in DNA: TGTGCCAGCAGCTTAGCGGGGGCGCGAACTGAAGCTTTCTTT. The variable domain in full, completed from reference TRBV7-2 and TRBJ1-1, reads GAGVSQSPSNKVTEKGKDVELRCDPISGHTALYWYRQSLGQGLEFLIYFQGNSAPDKSGLPSDRFSAERTGGSVSTLTIQRTQQEDSAVYLCASSLAGARTEAFFGQGTRLTVV.

The CDR3 is CATSTENTGTAFYGANVLTF. The CDR3, as DNA: TGTGCCACCAGCACGGAGAATACCGGGACCGCCTTTTACGGGGCCAACGTCCTGACTTTC. The chain has TRBV15 and TRBJ2-6; D possibly uses TRBD1 or TRBD2 (5 bases each). Germline V gene sequence: CDR1 LNHNV, CDR2 YYDKDF (reference sequence). V lost 4 bases and J lost 4, with 26 bases in between. CDR3 size: 20 residues.

This clonotype has only a few counts. The chain has TRBV5-1 and TRBJ2-1; 12 bases fit TRBD2. The CDR3 spans 17 residues. Per germline, CDR1 SGHRS and CDR2 YFSETQ. V was clipped by 4 bases and J by 8 bases; unmatched bases: 13. CDR3 in amino acids: CASSLLTSGRGMDEQFF. DNA for the CDR3: TGCGCCAGCAGCCTGCTGACTAGCGGGAGAGGAATGGATGAGCAGTTCTTC.

This clonotype was recorded at least ten times. This chain connects TRBV24-1 to TRBJ2-7; possible D gene TRBD1, 5 bases. The V end lost 3 bases, the J end lost 2 bases, and 13 bases lay between the germline ends. The length of the CDR3 is 15 residues. The germline gives CDR1 KGHDR, CDR2 SFDVKD. The CDR3 DNA sequence: TGTGCCACCAGTGATCGTACAGGTAACGCCTACGAGCAGTACTTC. It translates to CATSDRTGNAYEQYF.

A few counts support this clonotype. J is TRBJ2-3 and V is TRBV5-1; TRBD1 matches at 8 bases. This CDR3 region has 15 residues. V shed 3 bases and J 4 bases; nucleotides not matched to a gene: 7. Germline V gene data show CDR1 as SGHRS and CDR2 as YFSETQ. The CDR3 DNA reads as TGCGCCAGCAGCTCACAAGGACAGGGATCAGATACGCAGTATTTT. As protein: CASSSQGQGSDTQYF.

As concerns this clonotype: A much larger clonotype is one base distant, so this may be a read error. The rearrangement joins TRBV7-2 to TRBJ2-7; D not certain. Deletions cut 7 bases from V and 3 bases from J, with 10 bases between. The germline V gene encodes CDR1 SGHTA and CDR2 FQGNSA. This CDR3 has 12 amino acids. The CDR3 DNA sequence: TGTGCCAGCAACCCCACCTTCTACGAGCAGTACTTC. Encoded protein: CASNPTFYEQYF.

V gene TRBV7-2 combines with J gene TRBJ1-3; no clear D. The CDR3 has 13 amino acids. Trimming pared 0 bases from V and 4 bases from J, leaving 4 bases between. Germline lookup yields CDR1 SGHTA and CDR2 FQGNSA. The CDR3 nucleotides are TGTGCCAGCAGCTTAGCGACAGGAAACACCATATATTTT. Its protein product is CASSLATGNTIYF.

Turning to this clonotype: At one boundary the junction diverges from the germline segment, which might be a read error. The rearrangement links TRBV7-2 to TRBJ2-4; tentatively, D is TRBD1 (7 bases). The CDR3 consists of 15 residues. Germline CDR1 and CDR2: SGHTA and FQGNSA. CDR3 coding DNA: TGTGCCGGCAGCTTAGTGGCAGGGGGAGGAAACATTCAGTACTTC. Translation: CAGSLVAGGGNIQYF. Full variable domain (missing parts from reference TRBV7-2 and TRBJ2-4): GAGVSQSPSNKVTEKGKDVELRCDPISGHTALYWYRQSLGQGLEFLIYFQGNSAPDKSGLPSDRFSAERTGGSVSTLTIQRTQQEDSAVYLCAGSLVAGGGNIQYFGAGTRLSVL.